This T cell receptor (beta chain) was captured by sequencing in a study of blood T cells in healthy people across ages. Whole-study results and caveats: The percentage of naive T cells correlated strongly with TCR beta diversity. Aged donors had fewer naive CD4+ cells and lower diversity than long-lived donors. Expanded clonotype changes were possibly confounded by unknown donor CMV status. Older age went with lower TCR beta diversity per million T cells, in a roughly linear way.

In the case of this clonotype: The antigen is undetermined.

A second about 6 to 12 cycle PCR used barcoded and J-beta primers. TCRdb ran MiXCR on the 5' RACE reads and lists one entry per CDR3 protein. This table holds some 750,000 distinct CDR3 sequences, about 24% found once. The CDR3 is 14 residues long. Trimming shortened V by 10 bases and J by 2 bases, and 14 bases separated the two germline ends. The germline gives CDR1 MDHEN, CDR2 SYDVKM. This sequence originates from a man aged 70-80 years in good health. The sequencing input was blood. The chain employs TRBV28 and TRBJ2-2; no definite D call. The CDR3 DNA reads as TGTGCCACACCGACAAAAGAAAACACCGGGGAGCTGTTTTTT. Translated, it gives CATPTKENTGELFF. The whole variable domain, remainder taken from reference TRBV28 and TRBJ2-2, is DVKVTQSSRYLVKRTGEKVFLECVQDMDHENMFWYRQDPGLGLRLIYFSYDVKMKEKGDIPEGYSVSREKKERFSLILESASTNQTSMYLCATPTKENTGELFFGEGSRLTVL.